This T cell receptor (beta chain) was captured by sequencing in a study of CD8 T cells in ankylosing spondylitis. TCRdb re-analysed the 5' RACE reads in MiXCR, keeping a single row per CDR3 protein. The sample includes a few hundred thousand distinct CDR3 sequences, 18% seen only once; the top ten take approximately 33%. This clonotype appeared a few times. The V gene's germline CDR1 is MNHEY and CDR2 SVGEGT. Trimming took 1 base from V and 4 from J; bases not matched to a gene: 15. This CDR3 is built from 19 residues. The receptor was derived from a male donor with ankylosing spondylitis or in good health (not recorded which). The sequenced sample was blood, either unsorted or a sorted T cell fraction (not recorded which). The genes are TRBV6-2 or TRBV6-3 and TRBJ2-2; 7 bases match TRBD1. For the CDR3, the DNA is TGTGCCAGCAGTTACTGGGGGACAGTAGAGGTGAAAGGCACCGGGGAGCTGTTTTTT. It codes for CASSYWGTVEVKGTGELFF.